This T cell receptor (beta chain) was recovered during a study of B cell selection in AIRE deficiency. TCRdb's table, derived via immunoSEQ multiplex PCR, lists solely in-frame clones and lacks some. The data show about 25,000 clones, with about 96% seen just once and approximately 0.17% held by the top ten. The CDR3 length is 13 residues. Germline values: CDR1 SGHVS, CDR2 FQNEAQ. Deletions cut 5 bases from V and 9 bases from J, with 14 bases between. CD4+CD127+ cells were sorted as the conventional CD4 T cells. Sequencing was done on a sample of CD4+CD127+ conventional T cells sorted from PBMCs. V is TRBV7-8 and J is TRBJ2-1; maybe TRBD2 (6 bases). The source is a human donor in good health. The DNA of the CDR3 is TGTGCCAGCAGCCCGAGAGAAGCGGGTGAGCAGTTCTTC. Its translation: CASSPREAGEQFF.